This T cell receptor beta chain was obtained from a study of CD8 T cells in Susac syndrome. Trimming removed 7 bases from V and 7 bases from J, with 16 bases in between. This CDR3 contains 13 residues. The V gene's germline CDR1 is SQVTM and CDR2 ANQGSEA. Reverse transcription of roughly 0.5 to 1 ug RNA was performed with random hexamers. Multiplex PCR with immunoSEQ amplified the TCR beta CDR3 across 54 Vbeta and 13 Jbeta. TCRdb used MiXCR to reprocess the immunoSEQ multiplex PCR reads, holding one entry per CDR3 protein. The sample yields about 110,000 distinct CDR3 sequences, 95% to 98% seen once. Sequenced sample: CD4+ T cells from PBMCs. The origin of this receptor is a human donor in good health. The genes are TRBV29-1 and TRBJ1-4; D might be TRBD1 (6 bases). The CDR3 spells CSAQGGRGEKLFF. The CDR3 bases are TGCAGCGCCCAAGGGGGGCGGGGTGAAAAACTGTTTTTT. The full variable domain, completed using reference TRBV29-1 and TRBJ1-4, is SAVISQKPSRDICQRGTSLTIQCQVDSQVTMMFWYRQQPGQSLTLIATANQGSEATYESGFVIDKFPISRPNLTFSTLTVSNMSPEDSSIYLCSAQGGRGEKLFFGSGTQLSVL.